This T cell receptor (beta chain) emerged from a study of blood T cells in healthy people across ages. Study conclusions and caveats: Fewer expanded clones and more diversity marked long-lived versus aged donors.

Sample-barcoded 5' priming and a J-beta primer mix drove a second PCR of 7 to 11 cycles. One entry per CDR3 protein, called by TCRdb with MiXCR from the 5' RACE reads. The sample includes roughly 800,000 distinct CDR3 sequences, less than 70% seen only once; the top ten take around 40%. The study isolated at least 6.5 million PBMCs from each sample. The CDR3 runs 15 residues. Trimming removed 2 bases at V and 5 bases at J, with 13 bases between. Germline values: CDR1 MNHEY, CDR2 SVGAGI. This clonotype was detected only a few times. The target antigen is unknown. The clonotype comes from a man older than 75 in good health. Specimen: blood. The rearrangement joins TRBV6-5 to TRBJ2-4; D may be TRBD1 (5 bases). The CDR3 nucleotides read TGTGCCAGCAGTTACCAGGGCTTTGCCGAAAACATTCAGTACTTC. It is translated as CASSYQGFAENIQYF.